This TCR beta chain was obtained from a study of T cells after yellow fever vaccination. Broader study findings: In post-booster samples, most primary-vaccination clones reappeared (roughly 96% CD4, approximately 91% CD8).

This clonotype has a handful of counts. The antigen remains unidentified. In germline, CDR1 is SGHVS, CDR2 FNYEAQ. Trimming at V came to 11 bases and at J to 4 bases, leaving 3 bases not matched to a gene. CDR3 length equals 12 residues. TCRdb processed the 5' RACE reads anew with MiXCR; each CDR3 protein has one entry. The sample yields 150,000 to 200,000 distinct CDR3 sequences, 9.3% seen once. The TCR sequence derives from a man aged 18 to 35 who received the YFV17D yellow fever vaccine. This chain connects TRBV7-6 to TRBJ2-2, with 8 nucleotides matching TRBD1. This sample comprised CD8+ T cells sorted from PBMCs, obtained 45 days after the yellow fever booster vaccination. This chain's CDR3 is CAAGTGTGELFF. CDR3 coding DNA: TGTGCCGCCGGGACAGGCACCGGGGAGCTGTTTTTT. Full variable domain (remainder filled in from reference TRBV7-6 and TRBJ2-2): GAGVSQSPRYKVTKRGQDVALRCDPISGHVSLYWYRQALGQGPEFLTYFNYEAQQDKSGLPNDRFSAERPEGSISTLTIQRTEQRDSAMYRCAAGTGTGELFFGEGSRLTVL.